The clone carrying this T cell receptor (beta chain) was counted between two and nine times. CDR3 length: 15 amino acids. Trimming cost V 1 base and J 6 bases; bases outside gene matches: 7. Germline-derived CDR1 and CDR2 are SEHNR and FQNEAQ (reference sequence). This entry comes from a study of blood T cell repertoires in COVID-19. Patients of the Seattle cohort, enrolled during active infection, were followed longitudinally. Authors' methods: Nucleated cell counts were estimated from reference gene primer amplification. Libraries were prepared by immunoSEQ multiplex PCR; TCRdb keeps only in-frame clonotypes and omits some of them. The V and J calls and clone size are taken from that table; D and trimming were inferred from the DNA. The sample comprises about 180,000 clones, about 81% of which are singletons, and about 11% rests with the top ten.

The chain joins TRBV7-9 to TRBJ1-2, with 8 bases lining up with TRBD1. Input material: peripheral blood. The TCR was taken from a woman at least 80 years old with COVID-19, enrolled during active disease. DNA of the CDR3: TGTGCCAGCAGCTTAGTGGGCGGACAGGGTGATGGCTACACCTTC. The encoded protein is CASSLVGGQGDGYTF.